A single sample gave rise to the 30 T cell receptor beta chains below, sequenced in a study of T cell responses to AZD1222 COVID-19 vaccine. Sequencing used immunoSEQ multiplex PCR; TCRdb keeps in-frame clones, though not all of them. The table lists about 79,000 clones, about 84% of them singletons. The specimen was peripheral blood, collected on day 0 of AZD1222 vaccination. These receptors were obtained from an adult in good health.

The chain links TRBV6-5 to TRBJ2-1, with 11 bases lining up with TRBD2. V dropped 6 bases and J dropped 5; count of bases not matched to a gene: 6. The CDR3 runs to 15 residues. The germline CDR1 and CDR2 sequences are MNHEY and SVGAGI. The CDR3 DNA follows: TGTGCCAGCAGGCCCACTAGCGGGAGCCACAATGAGCAGTTCTTC. This translates into CASRPTSGSHNEQFF.

The CDR3 loop is CASSQGGLNTGELFF. The CDR3 DNA reads TGCGCCAGCAGCCAGGGGGGACTGAACACCGGGGAGCTGTTTTTT. The chain is built from TRBV5-1 and TRBJ2-2; the D gene is possibly TRBD1 (7 bases). V was shortened by 4 bases and J by 1 base, with 11 bases between the two germline ends. The CDR3 covers 15 residues. The germline V gene has CDR1 SGHRS and CDR2 YFSETQ.

This clone was seen only once. Here the CDR3 DNA reads TGTGCCAGCAGTCTAAACCCAAGTATCTCTGGAAACACCATATATTTT. Protein sequence: CASSLNPSISGNTIYF. The J gene is TRBJ1-3, the V gene TRBV28; no reliable D call. V dropped 5 bases and J dropped 0 bases, with 14 bases sitting between them. The V gene's germline CDR1 is MDHEN and CDR2 SYDVKM. The CDR3 sequence is 16 residues long.

The chain employs TRBV30 and TRBJ1-2, with 7 bases identical to TRBD1. The germline gives CDR1 GTSNPN, CDR2 SVGIG (reference sequence). V lost 1 base to trimming and J lost 4 bases; unmatched junction nucleotides: 6. This CDR3 has 14 residues. This CDR3 reads CAWSEDRLTYGYTF. CDR3 DNA sequence: TGTGCCTGGAGTGAGGACAGGCTAACCTATGGCTACACCTTC. The full variable domain, completed using reference TRBV30 and TRBJ1-2, is SQTIHQWPATLVQPVGSPLSLECTVEGTSNPNLYWYRQAAGRGLQLLFYSVGIGQISSEVPQNLSASRPQDRQFILSSKKLLLSDSGFYLCAWSEDRLTYGYTFGSGTRLTVV.

The rearrangement links TRBV3-1 (or the pseudogene TRBV3-2) to TRBJ1-3; D remains ambiguous. With 1 base removed from V and 1 base from J, the gap between germline ends came to 14 bases. The germline V gene has CDR1 LGHDT and CDR2 YNNKEL (reference sequence). The CDR3 is 17 residues long. For the CDR3, the DNA is TGTGCCAGCAGCCAAGCGAAAGGGAGATATTCTGGAAACACCATATATTTT. Translated, it gives CASSQAKGRYSGNTIYF.

The chain couples TRBV3-1 (or the pseudogene TRBV3-2) to TRBJ2-5; possible D gene TRBD1, 6 bases. The V gene's germline CDR1 is LGHDT and CDR2 YNNKEL (reference sequence). The CDR3 covers 13 residues. Trimming removed 6 bases at V and 4 bases at J, with 12 bases between. CDR3 region: CASSPGDPETQYF. CDR3 nucleotides: TGTGCCAGCAGTCCAGGGGATCCAGAGACCCAGTACTTC.

The V gene is TRBV6-1, the J gene TRBJ1-5; D is uncertain. Germline V lookup: CDR1 MNHNS, CDR2 SASEGT. CDR3 length: 14 residues. V lost 2 bases and J 0 bases, leaving 5 bases between the germline ends. For the CDR3, the DNA is TGTGCCAGCAGTGAATCGAATAGCAATCAGCCCCAGCATTTT. It codes for CASSESNSNQPQHF.

The V and J genes are TRBV7-9 and TRBJ2-3; perhaps TRBD2 as D (7 bases). This CDR3 region has 18 residues. Per the germline V gene, CDR1 is SEHNR and CDR2 is FQNEAQ (reference sequence). V dropped 1 base and J dropped 6 bases, with 23 bases sitting between them. This CDR3 is CASSLGLGRGAIVDTQYF. DNA for the CDR3: TGTGCCAGCAGCTTAGGTCTGGGTCGGGGGGCCATTGTGGATACGCAGTATTTT.

The chain is built from TRBV27 and TRBJ2-4, with TRBD1 as a possible D gene (5 bases). V was clipped by 1 base and J by 1 base, with 11 bases between them. The V gene's germline CDR1 is MNHEY and CDR2 SMNVEV (reference sequence). This CDR3 contains 16 residues. The DNA for the CDR3 is TGTGCCAGCAGTTTATTAGGGGATTCGGCCAAAAACATTCAGTACTTC. Residues: CASSLLGDSAKNIQYF.

The rearrangement joins TRBV11-3 to TRBJ2-5; 8 bases are shared with TRBD1. J was trimmed by 6 bases and V by 1 base; bases with no gene match: 4. This CDR3 has 14 amino acids. The V gene's germline CDR1 is SGHNT and CDR2 YENEEA. DNA for the CDR3: TGTGCCAGCAGCTTAGGGACAGGGTGGCAGACCCAGTACTTC. This translates into CASSLGTGWQTQYF.

In its sample, this clone was seen a few times. The CDR3 sequence is CASSFSVLNTEAFF. As DNA, the CDR3 is TGTGCCAGCAGCTTCTCTGTATTGAACACTGAAGCTTTCTTT. The chain joins TRBV9 to TRBJ1-1; the D is unclear. V was pared by 4 bases and J by 0 bases, with 10 bases between. CDR1 is SGDLS and CDR2 is YYNGEE in the germline V gene. The length of the CDR3 is 14 residues.

CDR3 in amino acids: CASSWTAAGDTEAFF. In DNA form, the CDR3 reads TGCGCCAGCAGCTGGACAGCCGCAGGGGACACTGAAGCTTTCTTT. The chain is built from TRBV5-1 and TRBJ1-1; possibly TRBD1 for D (6 bases). The CDR3 runs 15 residues. Looked up from germline, CDR1 is SGHRS and CDR2 is YFSETQ. Trimming stripped 3 bases from V and 3 bases from J, with 15 bases between. Using reference TRBV5-1 and TRBJ1-1 for the parts outside the CDR3, the full variable domain is KAGVTQTPRYLIKTRGQQVTLSCSPISGHRSVSWYQQTPGQGLQFLFEYFSETQRNKGNFPGRFSGRQFSNSRSEMNVSTLELGDSALYLCASSWTAAGDTEAFFGQGTRLTVV.

The rearrangement uses TRBV6-1 and TRBJ1-1; a weak D match, TRBD1 (5 bases). Per germline, CDR1 MNHNS and CDR2 SASEGT. The CDR3 extends over 15 amino acids. The germline V and J ends were trimmed by 2 bases and 4 bases, with 14 bases remaining between them. The CDR3 loop reads CASSELFGGGTEAFF. Written as DNA, the CDR3 is TGTGCCAGCAGTGAATTATTTGGGGGTGGCACTGAAGCTTTCTTT.

This chain connects TRBV19 to TRBJ2-3; 11 nucleotides align to TRBD2. Germline values: CDR1 LNHDA, CDR2 SQIVND (reference sequence). The ends lost 6 bases at V and 2 bases at J; junction bases unmatched: 10. CDR3 size: 17 residues. CDR3 bases: TGTGCCAGTAGCCCGGGACTAGCGGAGGGGATCACAGATACGCAGTATTTT. It yields the protein CASSPGLAEGITDTQYF.

This chain uses TRBV11-3 with TRBJ2-2; 13 positions match TRBD2. CDR1 SGHNT and CDR2 YENEEA come from the germline V gene. V gave up 4 bases and J gave up 4 bases; unmatched junction bases: 3. This CDR3 has 16 residues. The CDR3 nucleotides read TGTGCCAGCAGCTCGGGACTAGCGGGAAGCACCGGGGAGCTGTTTTTT. Translating it yields CASSSGLAGSTGELFF.

Note on this clone: Germline and junction disagree at one end, which may indicate a read error. This chain joins TRBV6-5 and TRBJ2-7; TRBD1 agrees at 7 bases. The CDR3 length is 11 residues. CDR1 and CDR2 from the germline V gene are MNHEY and SVGAGI. CDR3 coding DNA: TGTGCCAGCAGTCCACAGGGGATTTTAAGGTTC. Translating it yields CASSPQGILRF.

The chain recombines TRBV11-2 with TRBJ2-3; 15 bases are a match to TRBD2. The germline gives CDR1 SGHAT, CDR2 FQNNGV. With 0 bases clipped from V and 3 bases from J, the junction kept 7 bases outside the gene matches. The CDR3 totals 19 residues. The CDR3 region has the DNA TGTGCCAGCAGCTTAGACCCCGGACTAGCGGGAGGGCGAACAGATACGCAGTATTTT. Translating it yields CASSLDPGLAGGRTDTQYF.

The rearrangement links TRBV18 to TRBJ2-3, with 11 bases aligning to TRBD2. From germline, CDR1 is KGHSH and CDR2 LQKENI. The CDR3 spans 15 residues. J gave up 4 bases and V 5 bases, and 5 bases lay outside the gene matches. This CDR3 reads CASSIAGGPADTQYF. CDR3 DNA sequence: TGTGCCAGCTCAATAGCGGGAGGGCCCGCAGATACGCAGTATTTT.

This chain links TRBV30 with TRBJ1-5; a possible D gene is TRBD1 (5 bases). V dropped 2 bases and J dropped 2 bases, with 13 bases sitting between them. This CDR3 comprises 15 residues. CDR1 is GTSNPN and CDR2 is SVGIG in the germline V gene (reference sequence). The CDR3 reads CAWSRGISGNQPQHF. Here the CDR3 DNA reads TGTGCCTGGAGTAGGGGAATATCTGGCAATCAGCCCCAGCATTTT.

The genes are TRBV10-3 and TRBJ2-3; 8 bases match TRBD2. V gave up 7 bases and J gave up 0 bases; unmatched junction bases: 6. This CDR3 has 15 amino acids. Germline V gene data show CDR1 as ENHRY and CDR2 as SYGVKD. CDR3: CAIKGSSGSTDTQYF. CDR3 DNA: TGTGCCATCAAGGGCTCTAGCGGGAGCACAGATACGCAGTATTTT.

This clone was detected a few times. The V call is TRBV7-6, the J call TRBJ2-3; 8 bases map to TRBD2. Trimming took 4 bases from V and 1 from J; bases not matched to a gene: 7. The CDR3 has 16 residues. CDR1 is SGHVS and CDR2 is FNYEAQ in the germline V gene. CDR3 bases: TGTGCCAGCAGCTCCACCGGGCGGGGGGGCACAGATACGCAGTATTTT. This sequence encodes CASSSTGRGGTDTQYF.

V usage is TRBV19 and J usage is TRBJ2-7; 7 bases match TRBD1. The V gene end was trimmed by 5 bases and the J gene end by 2 bases; junction bases not matched to a gene: 12. Looked up from germline, CDR1 is LNHDA and CDR2 is SQIVND (reference sequence). The CDR3 loop spans 16 amino acids. The CDR3 loop is CASSAPDRAAPYEQYF. The CDR3 DNA sequence: TGTGCCAGTAGTGCCCCCGACAGGGCTGCCCCCTACGAGCAGTACTTC.

V and J are TRBV5-1 and TRBJ2-3, with 9 bases that match TRBD1. The V and J ends lost 4 bases and 1 base, in that order; junction bases with no gene match: 7. The CDR3 has 16 amino acids. Germline V gives CDR1 SGHRS, CDR2 YFSETQ. The CDR3 nucleotides read TGCGCCAGCAGCCGGACAGGGGAAGGCGGCACAGATACGCAGTATTTT. Translating it yields CASSRTGEGGTDTQYF.

The rearrangement uses TRBV20-1 and TRBJ2-3, with D tentatively TRBD2 (6 bases). V lost 5 bases, J lost 14 bases, and 17 bases lay in between. CDR1 and CDR2 (germline): DFQATT, SNEGSKA (reference sequence). This CDR3 has 11 residues. In DNA form, the CDR3 reads TGCAGTGCTCTACGGGACTCCCCTCTGTATTTT. As protein: CSALRDSPLYF.

The genes are TRBV19 and TRBJ1-1; D uncertain. This CDR3 comprises 13 residues. Looked up from germline, CDR1 is LNHDA and CDR2 is SQIVND (reference sequence). V was cut by 7 bases and J by 2 bases, with 11 bases left in between. CDR3 DNA sequence: TGTGCCAGTACAGACGTTCCCAACACTGAAGCTTTCTTT. It translates to CASTDVPNTEAFF.

CDR3 coding DNA: TGTGCCAGCAGTTTATTGAACACTGAAGCTTTCTTT. This encodes CASSLLNTEAFF. This chain links TRBV28 with TRBJ1-1, with D uncertain. The CDR3 length is 12 residues. CDR1 is MDHEN, CDR2 SYDVKM, per germline. The V end lost 1 base, the J end lost 0 bases, and 0 bases lay between the germline ends.

The V and J genes are TRBV4-1 and TRBJ2-5, with TRBD1 as a possible D gene (5 bases). CDR1 and CDR2 (germline): MGHRA, YSYEKL. The CDR3 covers 15 residues. V shed 0 bases and J shed 5 bases, with 13 bases lying between them. The CDR3 DNA reads as TGCGCCAGCAGCCAAGATCAGGGTACAATCGAGACCCAGTACTTC. It yields the protein CASSQDQGTIETQYF.

The CDR3 DNA sequence: TGCGCCAGCAGCTTAGGGGGTCAAAATCAGCCCCAGCATTTT. Encoded protein: CASSLGGQNQPQHF. The chain joins TRBV5-1 to TRBJ1-5, with a tentative D call TRBD1 (6 bases). This CDR3 has 14 amino acids. Germline-derived CDR1 and CDR2 are SGHRS and YFSETQ. V lost 2 bases to trimming and J lost 4 bases, with 10 bases between them.

This chain uses TRBV11-3 with TRBJ1-1, with unresolved D. Germline V gives CDR1 SGHNT, CDR2 YENEEA. V was pared by 2 bases and J by 2 bases, with 6 bases between. The CDR3 is 13 amino acids. CDR3 in DNA: TGTGCCAGCAGCTTAAATCCCAACACTGAAGCTTTCTTT. Amino acids: CASSLNPNTEAFF.

The chain recombines TRBV30 with TRBJ2-1, with 9 bases lining up with TRBD1. CDR1 GTSNPN and CDR2 SVGIG come from the germline V gene (reference sequence). J gave up 14 bases and V 3 bases, and 5 bases lay outside the gene matches. The length of the CDR3 is 11 residues. CDR3 residues: CAWRTGGREFF. CDR3 DNA sequence: TGTGCCTGGAGGACAGGGGGTAGAGAGTTCTTC.